This TCR beta chain was recovered during a study of T cell repertoires in cytomegalovirus infection (dated by TCRdb to about 2019). Background for the entire study: The HLA type of each donor mattered for the analysis, because public TCR beta signatures pointed to carriage of CMV infection along with the matching HLA type. What the work shows at the level of the full study, not this receptor alone: Carriers of CMV infection plus the relevant HLA type were discriminated by the cumulative frequency of public TCR beta family members in the study cohort and in an independent approximately 340-donor cohort. The ex vivo response was dominated by HLA-C-restricted CMV-specific TCR beta clonotypes, which also provided the single most frequent clonotype in two of eight donors.

This sample was sequenced with an Illumina HiSeq 1500. TCRdb redid the processing of the public reads, applying fastp at Q25 and MiXCR, and retained in-frame beta chains. Rows with one shared CDR3 protein collapse into an entry with the most common genes and DNA. The sample profile shows tens of thousands of distinct CDR3 sequences; 20% of them were found once. About a fifth of the sample goes to the ten largest clones. This clonotype was detected ten times or more. There is no known antigen for this receptor. No base quality information exists; no much larger clone differs at one position. This clonotype was obtained from a human donor in good health (CMV status not recorded). Some clones in this sample may be carry-over from other donors' samples. Sequencing was carried out using PBMCs, sequenced either directly or after in vitro stimulation (not recorded which).

CDR3 loop: CASSPLASVGVNNEQFF. The DNA sequence is given as TGTGCCAGCAGCCCCTTGGCTAGCGTTGGAGTTAACAATGAGCAGTTCTTC. This chain is built from TRBV11-3 and TRBJ2-1; the D gene is perhaps TRBD2, from 6 matching bases. The CDR3 measures 17 amino acids from cysteine to phenylalanine. The read is trimmed to its CDR3 DNA, 51 bases read in frame from base 1. CDR1 and CDR2 are read off the germline V gene as SGHNT and YENEEA. At the junction V is shortened by 5 bases and J by 5 bases, with 22 bases in between.